This entry describes one TCR beta chain. As yet, its antigen is unknown. The data were taken from a study of shared clonotypes between healthy human individuals. The wider study: Per donor, three plates held CD4 naive cells, three held CD4 memory, two held CD8 naive and one held CD8 memory. Findings and caveats of the study: Only blood underwent sampling, and tissue repertoires likely differ. Memory subsets had estimated richness that was generally smaller than that of naive subsets. Sharing across several donors was seen in around 5% of naive CD4 clonotypes.

Per the germline V gene, CDR1 is SGHVS and CDR2 is FQNEAQ. V lost 1 base and J lost 5; bases outside the gene matches: 5. The length of the CDR3 is 17 residues. Cells designated naive CD8 were CD45RO-negative and were positively selected for CCR7, with terminally differentiated effector memory CD45RA+ cells excluded. The assay was immunoSEQ multiplex PCR, and TCRdb's table has in-frame clones only and misses some. The table lists roughly 2.1 million clones, roughly 91% of them singletons. Sequences were obtained from naive CD8+ T cells from PBMCs. The sequence derives from a man in his late teens or twenties in good health. Some clones in this sample may be carry-over from other donors' samples. The chain combines TRBV7-8 with TRBJ2-3; TRBD2 aligns across 14 bases. CDR3 sequence: CASSLVTSGRAGDTQYF. DNA for the CDR3: TGTGCCAGCAGCTTAGTGACTAGCGGGAGGGCTGGAGATACGCAGTATTTT.